The clone carrying this T cell receptor beta chain was counted between two and nine times. Its target is unknown. This entry comes from a study of T-cell memory formation after mild COVID-19. UMIs and sample barcodes were carried by the TCR alpha and TCR beta cDNA libraries that 5'RACE produced using constant-segment primers. TCRdb reprocessed the 5' RACE reads via MiXCR and lists one record per CDR3 protein. Among under 400,000 distinct CDR3 sequences listed, around 27% were seen once. CDR3 size: 15 residues. V lost 3 bases, J lost 4 bases, and 17 bases lay in between. Germline assignment: CDR1 DFQATT and CDR2 SNEGSKA (reference sequence). Study outcomes and limitations: Day 15 to 85 contracting clones showed balanced CD4/CD8; day 15 to 37 expanders favored CD4+. Some SARS-CoV-2-responding clones were already detected in memory before infection.

The chain joins TRBV20-1 to TRBJ2-3, with D possibly matching TRBD2 (6 bases). The clonotype was recovered from an adult woman who had mild COVID-19 (a few samples of this study predate the infection). Cell type and time point are not known. Sample: PBMCs or a T cell subset sorted from them (not recorded which). CDR3 DNA sequence: TGCAGTGCTAGTGTACGGGGATGGGGGGCAGATACGCAGTATTTT. Translation gives CSASVRGWGADTQYF.